This record looks at one T cell receptor (beta chain) sequence and its context. Its cognate antigen is unknown. This entry comes from a study of T cells expressing NK-cell markers. The wider study: Serological testing identified seven of the eight sequenced donors as HCMV-seropositive and one as seronegative. Findings of the study overall: CD8+ T cells in 5 or 6 donors included dominant NKG2C+ clonotypes at about 1.0-8%. These clonotypes also led the CD3+CD56-NKG2C+ fraction in a handful of donors.

Making the TCR beta cDNA relied on 5'RACE template switching with UMIs. TCRdb re-called the 5' RACE reads, yielding one record per CDR3 amino acid sequence without DNA. The table lists 550,000 to 600,000 distinct CDR3 sequences. The CDR3 has 16 amino acids. The J gene is TRBJ2-5, the V gene TRBV12-3 or TRBV12-4; the D gene TCRdb calls, TRBD1, cannot be checked with no DNA. The sequenced sample consisted of blood T cells: a sorted CD56 or NKG2C T cell subset, CD4+ or CD8+ T cells, or bulk PBMC T cells (not recorded which). The TCR originated in a man in his late teens or twenties in good health. The CDR3 loop is CASQGGQGIMIETQYF.